The clone carrying this T cell receptor (beta chain) showed up just a few times. Its antigen is unknown. PCR was performed a second time for about 6 to 12 cycles using a sample-barcoded 5' primer and a J-beta primer mix. TCRdb re-called the 5' RACE reads with MiXCR, one entry per CDR3 protein. This table holds a few hundred thousand distinct CDR3 sequences, about 26% found once. The data originate from a study of blood T cells in healthy people across ages. The study's findings and limits: Samples with more naive T cells showed higher observed beta diversity. In long-lived donors, naive CD4+ cell counts and diversity exceeded those of aged donors.

Germline CDR1 is MNHEY and CDR2 is SMNVEV (reference sequence). V was clipped by 0 bases and J by 4 bases, with 18 bases between them. The CDR3 contains 17 residues. These data were also reused for a study on T cells of mothers and their children. From that study: Once extracted, all RNA went into cDNA synthesis at approximately 1.6 ug per 15 ul.

This receptor was identified in a boy aged 2-15 years in good health. Input material: blood. V gene TRBV27 combines with J gene TRBJ2-5; D call uncertain. CDR3 coding DNA: TGTGCCAGCAGTTTATCCGTAGATGTGGGTGGGCGAGAGACCCAGTACTTC. Translated: CASSLSVDVGGRETQYF.